The rows below give T cell receptor beta chains drawn from one sample of a study of cytomegalovirus exposure and HLA in healthy donors. Produced via immunoSEQ multiplex PCR; TCRdb's table is partial and in-frame only. The data hold around 96,000 clones, with 80% observed a single time. The specimen sequenced was PBMCs. Every receptor here comes from a man between 18 and 35 years old in good health and CMV-seronegative. Each CDR3 is given with its conserved first and last residue. The D gene is left open where the match is weak. The size of a clone is reported for some rows only, either as once, few or many, or as a class for expanded clones.

TRBJ1-1 | - | TRBV6-5 | - | TGTGCCAGCAGTTACAGCTTGAACACTGAAGCTTTCTTT | CASSYSLNTEAFF
TRBJ2-5 | - | TRBV6-5 | TRBD2 | TGTGCCAGCAGTTACAGCGGGGGGGCCTCAGGGACCCAGTACTTC | CASSYSGGASGTQYF
TRBJ2-5 | - | TRBV6-1 | TRBD2 | TGTGCCAGCAGTGACCTAGCGGGAGGGTCAGAGACCCAGTACTTC | CASSDLAGGSETQYF
TRBJ2-3 | - | TRBV18 | TRBD1 | TGTGCCAGCTCACCGGGACAGGCGTCCTCAGATACGCAGTATTTT | CASSPGQASSDTQYF
TRBJ1-1 | - | TRBV6-5 | TRBD1 | TGTGCCACCCACCGCAAGGACAGGGCCCGTGAAGCTTTCTTT | CATHRKDRAREAFF
TRBJ1-1 | once | TRBV27 | - | TGTGCCAGCAGTTTACTTATGAACACTGAAGCTTTCTTT | CASSLLMNTEAFF
TRBJ2-2 | - | TRBV5-1 | - | TGCGCCAGCAGCCCCTTCCAGGGCAGTAAGAACACCGGGGAGCTGTTTTTT | CASSPFQGSKNTGELFF
TRBJ2-5 | - | TRBV19 | - | TGTGCCAGTAGTCCCTGGCAAACAAGAGAGACCCAGTACTTC | CASSPWQTRETQYF
TRBJ2-2 | - | TRBV6-1 | TRBD1 | TGTGCCAGCAGGCCGGGACAGGGTTACACCGGGGAGCTGTTTTTT | CASRPGQGYTGELFF
TRBJ2-3 | - | TRBV19 | TRBD2 | TGTGCCAGTAGTATACTAGCGGGGGATACGCAGTATTTT | CASSILAGDTQYF
TRBJ2-3 | few | TRBV15 | TRBD2 | TGTGCCACCAGCAGAGATCCTAGTAGCGGGGGGGAAGATACGCAGTATTTT | CATSRDPSSGGEDTQYF
TRBJ1-1 | once | TRBV5-6 | TRBD1 | TGTGCCAGCAGCTTGGAAGGGGGCGCGATTCGGACTGAAGCTTTCTTT | CASSLEGGAIRTEAFF
TRBJ2-1 | - | TRBV6-1 | - | TGTGCCAGCAGTGAAGCGGGAAACTCAGACTACCCCTACTACAATGAGCAGTTCTTC | CASSEAGNSDYPYYNEQFF
TRBJ2-1 | - | TRBV11-3 | - | TGTGCCAGCAGCTCAACCGGCGGGGATGGGAATGAGCAGTTCTTC | CASSSTGGDGNEQFF
TRBJ1-1 | - | TRBV13 | - | TGTGCCAGCAGCTTATCACAGGGCGCTGAAGCTTTCTTT | CASSLSQGAEAFF
TRBJ2-7 | - | TRBV13 | - | TGTGCCAGCAGCTTTCAGCCAACGGGCGAGCAGTACTTC | CASSFQPTGEQYF
TRBJ1-1 | - | TRBV29-1 | TRBD1 | TGCAGCGTTGAGGGACAGACGAACACTGAAGCTTTCTTT | CSVEGQTNTEAFF
TRBJ2-1 | once | TRBV9 | TRBD1 | TGTGCCAGCAGCGGCGGACAGGGCTACAATGAGCAGTTCTTC | CASSGGQGYNEQFF
TRBJ1-5 | - | TRBV6-1 | - | TGTGCCAGCAGTGGAAGCGAAAATCAGCCCCAGCATTTT | CASSGSENQPQHF
TRBJ1-2 | - | TRBV2 | - | TGTGCCAGCAGTGTGAGCCCCACAGGGTCCTATGGCTACACCTTC | CASSVSPTGSYGYTF
TRBJ2-2 | few | TRBV10-3 | - | TGTGCCATCAGAATGACAGGTTCGAACACCGGGGAGCTGTTTTTT | CAIRMTGSNTGELFF
TRBJ2-7 | few | TRBV6-1 | TRBD2 | TGTGCCAGCAGTGGGTGGGTGACTAGCGGGAGCTCTTACGAGCAGTACTTC | CASSGWVTSGSSYEQYF
TRBJ2-4 | - | TRBV4-2 | TRBD2 | TGTGCCAGCAGCCAAGGACTAGCGGGGGAAAACATTCAGTACTTC | CASSQGLAGENIQYF
TRBJ1-4 | few | TRBV7-6 | - | TGTGCCAGCAGCTTACAACAAGGAGCAAATGAAAAACTGTTTTTT | CASSLQQGANEKLFF
TRBJ1-3 | few | TRBV6-6 | - | TGTGCCAGCAGTTACCGCGGTGGTGGAAACACCATATATTTT | CASSYRGGGNTIYF
TRBJ2-7 | - | TRBV5-6 | TRBD1 | TGTGCCAGCACCAAACAGGGGCAAACCTACGAGCAGTACTTC | CASTKQGQTYEQYF
TRBJ1-6 | once | TRBV6-1 | - | TGTGCCAGCAGTGTTAACCCGGGAAGTAATTCACCCCTCCACTTT | CASSVNPGSNSPLHF
TRBJ1-6 | - | TRBV5-6 | TRBD1 | TGTGCCAGCAGCCAGAGACAGGGGGGTTCACCCCTCCACTTT | CASSQRQGGSPLHF
TRBJ2-5 | once | TRBV5-1 | TRBD2 | TGCGCCAGCAACCTCCCGGGCGGGGGGCAAGAGACCCAGTACTTC | CASNLPGGGQETQYF
TRBJ1-5 | few | TRBV2 | TRBD1 | TGTGCCAGCACGCCGGAGGGGGCTAGCAATCAGCCCCAGCATTTT | CASTPEGASNQPQHF
TRBJ1-6 | - | TRBV7-3 | TRBD1 | TGTGCCAGCAGCTCCCAGGTGCAGGGGGTTTCCTATAATTCACCCCTCCACTTT | CASSSQVQGVSYNSPLHF
TRBJ1-1 | - | TRBV7-6 | - | TGTGCCAGCAGCTTAGTAACGGGGGGGAACACTGAAGCTTTCTTT | CASSLVTGGNTEAFF
TRBJ2-1 | - | TRBV13 | TRBD1 | TGTGCCAGCAGCTCGTCGACAGGGGAGGCTTACAATGAGCAGTTCTTC | CASSSSTGEAYNEQFF
TRBJ1-1 | - | TRBV7-9 | - | TGTGCCAGCAGCATCAGGGGCCCTGGCACTGAAGCTTTCTTT | CASSIRGPGTEAFF
TRBJ2-7 | - | TRBV21-1 | - | TGTGCCAGCAGCAAAGAGGGAGAGAGCGAGCAGTACTTC | CASSKEGESEQYF
TRBJ2-7 | - | TRBV25-1 | - | TGTGCCAGCAGTGAATTCGGTACTCCCTACGAGCAGTACTTC | CASSEFGTPYEQYF
TRBJ1-3 | - | TRBV18 | - | TGTGCCAGCTCACCACCTCGTGTAGGACTGATCTCTGGAAACACCATATATTTT | CASSPPRVGLISGNTIYF
TRBJ1-2 | - | TRBV13 | TRBD1 | TGTGCCAGCAGCTCGACCCCCCGGGACAGGGAAAATGGCTACACCTTC | CASSSTPRDRENGYTF
TRBJ2-3 | - | TRBV11-2 | TRBD1 | TGTGCCAGCAGCCCTACGCGGACAGGGCGTAAAGATACGCAGTATTTT | CASSPTRTGRKDTQYF
TRBJ2-7 | - | TRBV7-9 | - | TGTTCCAGCAGCTTAGATCCCTACTACGAGCAGTACTTC | CSSSLDPYYEQYF
TRBJ2-5 | - | TRBV9 | - | TGTGCCAGCAGCGTCTCCCCCGGGAGAGGCGGAGCGCAAGAGACCCAGTACTTC | CASSVSPGRGGAQETQYF
TRBJ1-5 | once | TRBV28 | TRBD1 | TGTGCCAGCAGATCTCGGACAGGGGGGACAATCAGCAATCAGCCCCAGCATTTT | CASRSRTGGTISNQPQHF
TRBJ1-2 | - | TRBV29-1 | TRBD1 | TGCAGCGTTTCCACAGGGGGTAACTATGGCTACACCTTC | CSVSTGGNYGYTF
TRBJ2-7 | - | TRBV30 | TRBD2 | TGTGCCTGGACTAGCGGGGTGGCCTACGAGCAGTACTTC | CAWTSGVAYEQYF
TRBJ2-4 | - | TRBV6-4 | - | TGTGCCAGCAGTGTCGGGCAGGGGAACATTCAGTACTTC | CASSVGQGNIQYF
TRBJ1-2 | few | TRBV6-1 | - | TGTGCCAGCAGTGAAGCTATAATTTTCGGGGGGATCTATGGCTACACCTTC | CASSEAIIFGGIYGYTF
TRBJ1-1 | - | TRBV30 | - | TGTGCCTGGAGTTTCGGCAGGGGAAAGACTGAAGCTTTCTTT | CAWSFGRGKTEAFF
TRBJ2-2 | once | TRBV2 | TRBD2 | TGTGCCAGCAGTGTACTAGCGGGTCAAGGGGACACCGGGGAGCTGTTTTTT | CASSVLAGQGDTGELFF
TRBJ2-1 | - | TRBV7-9 | TRBD1 | TGTGCCAGCAGCTCAGTGACAGGGGAACGGTACAATGAGCAGTTCTTC | CASSSVTGERYNEQFF
TRBJ2-5 | few | TRBV30 | TRBD2 | TGTGCCTGGAGTGTACAACCGGGGGGCCAAGAGACCCAGTACTTC | CAWSVQPGGQETQYF